A selection of T cell receptor beta chains follows, all from one sample in a study of shared clonotypes between healthy human individuals. The method was immunoSEQ multiplex PCR; TCRdb's version includes in-frame clones alone and lacks a portion of them. The sample carries some 2,000,000 clones, over 85% recorded once. Sequenced: naive CD4+ T cells sorted from blood. These receptors originate from a man aged 18 to 30 in good health. The CDR3 runs from the conserved cysteine through the conserved F or W. A row's size may be missing; if present it is once, few, many or a size class.

v_call	clone_size	cdr3_aa
TRBV6-1	NA	CAILPAHWHGYTF
TRBV5-1	NA	CASSWGSSGIQETQYF
TRBV28	NA	CAGQRKVNTEAFF
TRBV7-7	NA	CASSLACVAESYEQYF
TRBV7-9	NA	CASSSGGGLNQPQHF
TRBV2	NA	CASRFDRTPSYEQYF
TRBV30	NA	CAWSPGQGWNSPLHF
TRBV6-1	NA	CASSPMWTGGYEQYF
TRBV7-3	NA	CASSVTGTKLYNEQFF
TRBV10-3	few	CAISEGTGKETQYF
TRBV2	NA	CASSEQGMGGELFF
TRBV18	NA	CASSPLGNHEQYF
TRBV4-3	NA	CASSQVSSGGTDTQYF
TRBV29-1	NA	CSAVYSLGGGGEQYF
TRBV7-2	NA	CASSLTGIEAFF
TRBV5-1	NA	CASTPQWGNTEAFF
TRBV7-9	once	CASTHSLGEQYF
TRBV4-1	NA	CASSPGGANYGYTF
TRBV10-3	once	CAISEVAGGPSEQYF
TRBV5-1	NA	CASSNRDRALEKLFF
TRBV4-1	NA	CASGRPADSPLHF
TRBV6-5	NA	CASSYGFARSSYEQYF
TRBV7-2	NA	CASRLAGEGYEQYF
TRBV6-1	NA	CASSEHFMTGYPEQYF
TRBV5-5	once	CASTREASAYNEQFF
TRBV2	once	CASSYLDAKEQYF
TRBV5-1	NA	CASSQQGPTVEKLFF
TRBV28	NA	CASSFSAVSSYEQYF
TRBV2	NA	CASSDLGPGYTF
TRBV7-9	few	CASSLRTLNTEAFF
TRBV6-5	NA	CASSQDSNEQFF
TRBV5-6	NA	CASSLPADYGYTF
TRBV7-9	NA	CASSPTREGAREKLFF
TRBV5-6	NA	CASSLFWRQSSYNEQFF
TRBV4-1	NA	CASSQQGGNQPQHF
TRBV27	NA	CASSLSFGGTYEQYF
TRBV12-5	NA	CASALVGTGEQYF
TRBV19	NA	CASSIRGYTEAFF
TRBV7-2	NA	CASSPWTSYEQYF
TRBV18	many	CASSPAGTGAYEQYF
TRBV6-6	NA	CASSYGGADNSPLHF
TRBV30	NA	CAWTGGSYNSPLHF
TRBV7-9	NA	CASSPTGLQYF
TRBV7-9	NA	CASSFQQTYGYTF
TRBV6-1	once	CASTFRSTFYEQYF
TRBV5-1	NA	CASSLDLPGETQYF
TRBV10-3	once	CAITSNRGNEQFF
TRBV10-3	NA	CASRAEGQPQHF
TRBV6-5	NA	CASSGDGEPPYEQYF
TRBV7-9	NA	CASSLGPGQTSNEQYF